The present TCR beta chain was sequenced within a study of shared clonotypes between healthy human individuals (TCRdb year 2020). Background on the whole study: The cohort comprised two women and a few men aged 18 to 49 years. To increase sequencing depth and limit assay-specific biases, different laboratories used diverse techniques to prepare libraries and sequence TCR repertoires. The study deeply sequenced blood TCR repertoires of about 5 healthy adults to estimate repertoire size and the extent of clonotype sharing between individuals. Per donor, leukapheresis produced somewhere between about 0.9 and 9.5 billion PBMCs.

In the germline V gene, CDR1 corresponds to SGHTA and CDR2 to FQGNSA. V is pared back by 4 bases and J by 6 bases, with 17 bases lying between the germline termini. Measured from the cysteine to the phenylalanine, the CDR3 is 15 residues long. Only CDR3 DNA remains: 45 bases, in frame from the first base. As to this clone: Its recognized antigen is unknown. Within one base of it there is no much larger clone, and no base qualities were kept.

Using the deep immunoSEQ assay, multiplex PCR amplified TCR CDR3 regions from genomic DNA. Genomic DNA extracted from each cell subset was distributed evenly over all wells of several immunoSEQ 96-well plates, and each plate served as one replicate. For unsorted PBMC, each replicate PCR was loaded with roughly 330 ng genomic DNA, equivalent to approximately 33,000 T cell genomes. Ten immunoSEQ deep assay plates were used to sequence unsorted PBMC genomic DNA. The purified libraries were quantified using a Qubit 3.0 fluorometer, sized with a Bioanalyzer 2100, and then quantified again using the KAPA Library Quantification kit. Every immunoSEQ 96-well plate was sequenced on a dedicated single-read 150-cycle Illumina NextSeq 550 flow cell. Per the original workflow: Because only junctional sequences without quality scores were contained in the immunoSEQ output, filtering matching that applied to full-length reads could not be performed. To assign V/J genes and CDR3, sequences were annotated against IMGT germline references using PyIR, a Python wrapper for IgBLAST v1.9. Reads with weak V/J assignments (E-value above 1e-6), missing CDR3, stop codons, out-of-frame junctions, or ambiguous translated residues were removed. V3J clonotypes were defined as sequences sharing an identical inferred V gene, J gene, and CDR3 amino acid sequence. Percentage overlap between repertoires was calculated by dividing the number of shared unique clonotypes by the size of the smaller repertoire. Richness of each repertoire was evaluated using RTK rarefaction, the Chao1 estimator, and Recon v2.1 estimates of unobserved clonotypes. TCRdb took over this immuneACCESS table, retaining in-frame rearrangements with V and J assigned. Such tables are incomplete; in checked studies, under half of the missing clones stem from an unresolved V gene, and the remainder is unexplained. That table supplies the V and J calls and clone size; D and trimming were determined from the DNA. Counted in this sample were about 470,000 clones; about 85% of them appeared once. Approximately 13% of the sample comes from the top ten.

Healthy HIV-negative adults with no recently reported acute infections or vaccinations were included as donors. Every donor was a Caucasian adult residing in Nashville, Tennessee, USA. For unsorted samples, some 87 million PBMCs were counted, and genomic DNA was extracted using the QIAamp DNA Blood Mini kit. Blood was obtained by leukapheresis, after which PBMCs were separated by Ficoll-Histopaque density gradient centrifugation and cryopreserved in liquid nitrogen vapor phase. What the work shows at the level of the full study, not this receptor alone: Sampling was restricted to blood, and TCR repertoires in tissue are likely to differ from TCR repertoires in blood. Pairwise subsampling indicated that sequencing depth was expected to affect the degree of clonotype sharing among donors. The genetic and exposure-history diversity represented was limited by the small number of donors.

The sequencing input was PBMCs. Recombination linked TRBV7-2 to TRBJ2-3; too little of a D gene remains to name it. This receptor was obtained from a woman between 35 and 50 years old in good health. Some clones in this sample may be carry-over from other donors' samples. The encoded CDR3 is CASSSPTSLQDTQYF. The DNA is TGTGCCAGCAGCTCGCCCACCTCCCTCCAGGATACGCAGTATTTT.